This T cell receptor beta chain appears in the sequencing data of a study of T cell clusters in autoimmune cytopenias (dated by TCRdb to between 2018 and 2021). Background for the entire study: A median TRB sequencing depth of around 53,000 reads per sample was reached, and a median of roughly 2,500 distinct TRB clonotypes per sample was obtained. Alongside healthy, CLL and autoimmune hepatitis controls, autoimmune cytopenia patients had their peripheral blood TRB and IGH repertoires sequenced at active disease and again during treatment follow-up. The goal of the study was to find out whether patients with autoimmune cytopenia have a disease-specific immune repertoire signature that could be used as a blood-based biomarker.

TRB rearrangements were amplified by multiplex PCR using a touch-down protocol with TRB-A and TRB-B primer pools mixed in one tube. Illumina adapters and sample indices were added to the amplicons through two consecutive PCR reactions using Phusion HS II polymerase. The amplicons were gel-purified using the NucleoSpin Gel and PCR Clean-up kit, after which quantification was performed by Qubit and quality was checked on an Agilent 2100 Bioanalyzer. Sequencing of the libraries was performed on an Illumina MiSeq with 600-cycle, single-indexed, paired-end runs. In the paper's pipeline: TRB reads were aligned and assembled with MiXCR version 2.1.12 using the default MiXCR reference library. A clone was defined by each unique CDR3 nucleotide sequence, and the analysis included only productive sequences supported by at least two reads. To assess repertoire diversity, an R script computed alpha-parameterized diversity profiles (alpha 0 to 5), which included the Shannon (alpha 1) and Simpson (alpha 2) indices. Combinatorial TRB VJ usage was computed with the tcR package and compared between cohorts by principal component analysis with ade4. GLIPH clustering of TCRbeta CDR3s was carried out on cohort pairs matched by age and read depth, and cluster frequencies were compared by Wilcoxon test. Based on TCRdb reprocessing of the reads, there is one entry per CDR3 protein sequence, and DNA is missing. The V and J calls and clone size are TCRdb's, not the authors'. The data table for this sample lists almost 15,000 distinct CDR3 sequences. The top ten clones comprise roughly 2.2% of the sample.

This clonotype ranks as medium-sized (0.01 to 0.1%) by frequency alone, as no count is recorded. The clone's antigen remains unknown. The research as a whole found: Approximately 2.9-fold more exclusive TRB clusters were observed in healthy donors than in active autoimmune hepatitis patients, consistent with an autoimmunity-wide signature. The T cell clusters were defined only in silico, and the functional role of the clusters was left to be validated experimentally. In the comparison of secondary cytopenia with CLL, the cluster-lack signature was not observed, apparently because the dominant lymphoma-associated repertoire masked the signature. GLIPH results suggested that primary autoimmune cytopenia patients were missing physiological T cell clusters, with around 51 clusters found only in healthy donors compared with about 16 found only in patients. TRB repertoire shifts, with less even repertoires in secondary cytopenia and CLL, mostly reflected lymphoma bias rather than autoimmunity.

Each sample's TRB amplification started from about 250 ng of peripheral blood genomic DNA, which corresponds to 35,000 to 40,000 genome equivalents. The CDR3 holds 14 amino acids from the cysteine to the phenylalanine. No DNA accompanies this entry. According to the germline V gene, CDR1 reads SGHVS and CDR2 reads FNYEAQ. The V gene is TRBV7-6 and the J gene is TRBJ2-2. The sequenced sample was peripheral blood. This sequence originates from a human donor with an autoimmune cytopenia or autoimmune hepatitis (not recorded which). The CDR3 protein: CASSSALNTGELFF.